Below, 11 T cell receptor beta chains from the same sample are listed, as sequenced in a study. Via MiXCR, TCRdb re-called the 5' RACE reads, giving one row per CDR3 protein. This sample has tens of thousands of distinct CDR3 sequences, with roughly 27% found just once. The sample comprised memory CD4+ T cells sorted from a lymph node. As to subset: memory CD4+ T cells, CD4+CD45RO+CD25-. Receptors originate from a female donor with breast cancer.

The rearrangement links TRBV20-1 to TRBJ2-5; 8 bases agree with TRBD2. V lost 8 bases to trimming and J lost 6 bases; unmatched junction nucleotides: 11. The CDR3 is 13 residues long. Germline lookup yields CDR1 DFQATT and CDR2 SNEGSKA (reference sequence). The CDR3 nucleotides read TGCAGTCCGGGCGGGGGGAATATAAAGACCCAGTACTTC. The encoded protein is CSPGGGNIKTQYF.

This clonotype was counted at least ten times. The chain joins TRBV4-3 to TRBJ2-1; 12 positions match TRBD2. With 0 bases clipped from V and 3 bases from J, the junction kept 9 bases outside the gene matches. CDR1 is LGHNA and CDR2 is YSLEER in the germline V gene. This CDR3 has 19 amino acids. CDR3 residues: CASSQDRRTSGMYYNEQFF. The CDR3, as DNA: TGCGCCAGCAGCCAAGATAGGCGGACTAGCGGGATGTACTACAATGAGCAGTTCTTC.

This chain connects TRBV27 to TRBJ1-2; perhaps TRBD1 as D (5 bases). This CDR3 contains 15 residues. Trimming removed 0 bases at V and 8 bases at J, with 16 bases between. The germline gives CDR1 MNHEY, CDR2 SMNVEV (reference sequence). For the CDR3, the DNA is TGTGCCAGCAGTTTATCGCCAGGGAGCGGGGGGGGCTACACCTTC. Its protein product is CASSLSPGSGGGYTF.

At least ten counts were recorded for this clonotype. This sequence joins TRBV6-1 and TRBJ1-5; D uncertain. This CDR3 has 17 residues. Germline CDR1 is MNHNS and CDR2 is SASEGT. V was cut by 0 bases and J by 5 bases, with 17 bases left in between. CDR3 region: CASSEARSRRYDQPQHF. CDR3 DNA: TGTGCCAGCAGTGAAGCTCGGTCCCGGAGATACGATCAGCCCCAGCATTTT.

V and J are TRBV6-1 and TRBJ1-1; D call uncertain. Germline V gene data show CDR1 as MNHNS and CDR2 as SASEGT. V was cut by 2 bases and J by 0 bases, with 4 bases left in between. The CDR3 has 13 residues. CDR3: CASSEQLNTEAFF. The CDR3 DNA is TGTGCCAGCAGTGAACAGCTGAACACTGAAGCTTTCTTT.

In DNA, the CDR3 is TGCGCCAGCAGCTCTCTCGACAGGGGAAACTACGAGCAGTACTTC. Encoded protein: CASSSLDRGNYEQYF. V usage is TRBV5-1 and J usage is TRBJ2-7; 8 bases align to TRBD1. Germline CDR1 reads SGHRS; CDR2 reads YFSETQ. CDR3 length: 15 amino acids. Germline trimming cut 3 bases from V and 3 bases from J; bases unmatched to any gene: 8.

This clonotype has a handful of counts. The rearrangement links TRBV5-1 to TRBJ2-1, with D possibly matching TRBD2 (5 bases). This CDR3 contains 12 residues. Between the trimmed V and J ends, which lost 0 bases and 13 bases, there was a span of 11 bases. Germline CDR1 is SGHRS and CDR2 is YFSETQ. CDR3 in DNA: TGCGCCAGCAGCTTGGATACCGGGGTACAGTTCTTC. Translated, it gives CASSLDTGVQFF. The entire variable domain, with the rest obtained from reference TRBV5-1 and TRBJ2-1, is as follows: KAGVTQTPRYLIKTRGQQVTLSCSPISGHRSVSWYQQTPGQGLQFLFEYFSETQRNKGNFPGRFSGRQFSNSRSEMNVSTLELGDSALYLCASSLDTGVQFFGPGTRLTVL.

The table lists this clonotype with a few counts. Here the CDR3 DNA reads TGTGCCAGCAGCGTAGGACTGACCCCGGGCTCTGAAGCTTTCTTT. Translating gives CASSVGLTPGSEAFF. The rearrangement joins TRBV9 to TRBJ1-1; D gene ambiguous. The germline CDR1 and CDR2 sequences are SGDLS and YYNGEE. Between the trimmed V and J ends, which lost 0 bases and 6 bases, there was a span of 15 bases. CDR3 size: 15 residues.

This sequence joins TRBV5-1 and TRBJ1-1; TRBD1 might be the D (5 bases). This CDR3 spans 12 amino acids. Germline loops: CDR1 SGHRS, CDR2 YFSETQ. Trimming cost V 5 bases and J 7 bases, with 12 bases left between them. Here the CDR3 reads CASRQIDSEAFF. CDR3 in DNA: TGCGCCAGCAGGCAAATCGACAGTGAAGCTTTCTTT.

Of note for this clonotype: Since the CDR3 does not end with the conserved phenylalanine or tryptophan, this likely comes from a read error. The chain has TRBV10-3 and TRBJ2-5; D remains unclear. CDR1 and CDR2 (germline): ENHRY, SYGVKD. This CDR3 contains 12 residues. The V and J ends lost 6 bases and 2 bases respectively, with 7 bases between them. CDR3 amino acids: CAISQEQETQYV. The CDR3 DNA reads TGTGCCATCAGCCAGGAGCAAGAGACCCAGTACGTC.

This sequence joins TRBV7-9 and TRBJ2-1; 7 positions agree with TRBD1. V gave up 4 bases and J gave up 6 bases; unmatched junction bases: 3. The CDR3 spans 13 residues. In germline, CDR1 is SEHNR, CDR2 FQNEAQ (reference sequence). The CDR3 loop is CASSSTGVNEQFF. The CDR3 bases are TGTGCCAGCAGCTCTACAGGGGTCAATGAGCAGTTCTTC.